This is a list of T cell receptor beta chains from one sample in a study of blood T cells in healthy people across ages. TCRdb reanalysed the 5' RACE reads using MiXCR and keeps one entry per CDR3 protein. The repertoire holds 550,000 to 600,000 distinct CDR3 sequences, 45% to 55% seen once, with 20% to 25% in the top ten. Sequencing used blood. The source of these receptors is a man aged 80 or over in good health. Both conserved end residues are part of each CDR3. D genes are given only for firm matches. Some rows have no size entry. The others give once, few or many, or a class for an expanded clone.

once	TRBV5-1	TRBD1	TRBJ1-1	CASRTGRYTEAFF	TGCGCCAGCAGGACAGGGAGGTACACTGAAGCTTTCTTT
NA	TRBV6-2/TRBV6-3	NA	TRBJ1-1	CASSYSPRGYTEAFF	TGTGCCAGCAGCTACTCGCCTAGGGGTTACACTGAAGCTTTCTTT
many	TRBV28	NA	TRBJ2-5	CASSNGDSQETQYF	TGTGCCAGTTCGAACGGGGACTCCCAAGAGACCCAGTACTTC
NA	TRBV7-3	NA	TRBJ2-1	CASSANLFGEQFF	TGTGCCAGCAGCGCCAATTTATTCGGGGAGCAGTTCTTC
once	TRBV7-8	NA	TRBJ1-3	CASSLVPGGPGNTIYF	TGTGCCAGCAGCTTAGTTCCGGGAGGTCCTGGAAACACCATATATTTT
few	TRBV20-1	NA	TRBJ2-1	CSAPPQGDNEQFF	TGCAGTGCCCCGCCCCAGGGAGACAATGAGCAGTTCTTC
many	TRBV27	TRBD1	TRBJ2-7	CASGTGVNYEQYF	TGTGCCAGCGGGACAGGGGTAAACTACGAGCAGTACTTC
NA	TRBV6-1	NA	TRBJ2-7	CASSPDTSAYEQYF	TGTGCCAGCAGTCCGGACACTTCGGCGTACGAGCAGTACTTC
NA	TRBV7-9	TRBD2	TRBJ2-7	CATNRDRAGVGEQYF	TGTGCCACCAACAGGGATCGAGCGGGAGTAGGGGAGCAGTACTTC
NA	TRBV24-1	NA	TRBJ2-2	CATRPPGQGNTGELFF	TGTGCCACCAGGCCCCCGGGGCAGGGGAACACCGGGGAGCTGTTTTTT
NA	TRBV5-1	NA	TRBJ2-1	CASSSDPVSYNEQFF	TGCGCCAGCAGCTCCGACCCTGTCTCCTACAATGAGCAGTTCTTC
NA	TRBV20-1	NA	TRBJ1-2	CSAREMAGGYGYTF	TGCAGTGCTAGAGAGATGGCGGGGGGATATGGCTACACCTTC
few	TRBV15	NA	TRBJ2-4	CATSRVQGLAKNIQYF	TGTGCCACCAGCAGAGTTCAGGGGCTAGCCAAAAACATTCAGTACTTC
few	TRBV9	NA	TRBJ2-5	CASSPRTNQETQYF	TGTGCCAGCAGCCCTCGGACTAACCAAGAGACCCAGTACTTC
few	TRBV29-1	NA	TRBJ2-1	CSVARIQGESYNEQFF	TGCAGCGTTGCACGAATACAGGGTGAATCCTACAATGAGCAGTTCTTC
NA	TRBV28	TRBD1	TRBJ1-2	CASSYHGTGGASYGYTF	TGTGCCAGCAGTTACCATGGGACAGGGGGCGCCTCTTATGGCTACACCTTC
NA	TRBV12-3/TRBV12-4	NA	TRBJ1-3	CASSLGGLTRTIYF	TGTGCCAGCAGTTTAGGGGGACTGACGAGGACCATATATTTT
NA	TRBV3-1	TRBD1	TRBJ2-7	CATQRVQGIVGNEQYF	TGTGCCACCCAGAGAGTACAGGGGATAGTTGGCAACGAGCAGTACTTC
NA	TRBV11-2	NA	TRBJ2-1	CTSLHVAGAGEQFF	TGTACCAGCCTCCATGTAGCTGGGGCAGGGGAGCAGTTCTTC
NA	TRBV10-3	TRBD2	TRBJ2-3	CAVSEAGGFTDTQYF	TGTGCCGTCAGTGAAGCGGGAGGGTTCACAGATACGCAGTATTTT
NA	TRBV10-3	TRBD1	TRBJ1-2	CAISQGDYGYTF	TGTGCCATCAGCCAGGGGGACTATGGCTACACCTTC
many	TRBV5-6	NA	TRBJ2-1	CASILDSTGVNEQFF	TGTGCCAGCATCCTCGACTCGACGGGAGTCAATGAGCAGTTCTTC
few	TRBV11-3	NA	TRBJ1-2	CASSLDCFLRANRNYGYTF	TGTGCCAGCAGCTTAGATTGCTTCCTTAGGGCCAACCGAAACTATGGCTACACCTTC
NA	TRBV29-1	NA	TRBJ2-3	CSVDGGRGADTQYF	TGCAGCGTTGATGGGGGGCGCGGGGCAGATACGCAGTATTTT
once	TRBV7-9	NA	TRBJ1-1	CASSLAPRGQPNTEAFF	TGTGCCAGCAGCTTAGCCCCCCGGGGGCAGCCGAACACTGAAGCTTTCTTT
NA	TRBV5-1	NA	TRBJ2-5	CASSLAGIGTRETQYF	TGCGCCAGCAGCTTGGCCGGAATCGGCACAAGGGAGACCCAGTACTTC
few	TRBV20-1	NA	TRBJ2-5	CSATFLARALQETQYF	TGCAGTGCCACATTCTTAGCGCGGGCCCTCCAAGAGACCCAGTACTTC
NA	TRBV7-9	TRBD1	TRBJ2-7	CASSFQGQGYYEQYF	TGTGCCAGCAGCTTCCAGGGACAGGGGTACTACGAGCAGTACTTC
NA	TRBV27	NA	TRBJ1-2	CVSSSDLGGEGYTF	TGTGTCAGCAGCAGTGATCTAGGGGGTGAGGGCTACACCTTC
few	TRBV12-3/TRBV12-4	NA	TRBJ1-5	CASSFAWRNQPQHF	TGTGCCAGCAGTTTCGCCTGGAGGAATCAGCCCCAGCATTTT
NA	TRBV14	NA	TRBJ2-7	CASSHTPGGRTFFSYEQYF	TGTGCCAGCAGCCACACTCCTGGAGGGCGTACATTCTTCTCCTACGAGCAGTACTTC
few	TRBV7-2	NA	TRBJ2-7	CASSTRGGGYEQYF	TGTGCCAGCAGCACAAGGGGCGGAGGCTACGAGCAGTACTTC
NA	TRBV6-2/TRBV6-3	NA	TRBJ1-1	CASSYSEATRTEAFF	TGTGCCAGCAGTTACTCTGAGGCAACGCGCACTGAAGCTTTCTTT
few	TRBV5-1	NA	TRBJ2-3	CASSWGDRRLTDTQYF	TGCGCCAGCAGCTGGGGCGACAGGCGTCTCACAGATACGCAGTATTTT
NA	TRBV3-1	NA	TRBJ2-7	CASSPPGTLTYEQYF	TGTGCCAGCAGCCCCCCCGGGACCCTAACCTACGAGCAGTACTTC
NA	TRBV4-3	NA	TRBJ1-1	CASSHPGRAVGTEAFF	TGCGCCAGCAGCCACCCCGGCAGGGCGGTCGGCACTGAAGCTTTCTTT
NA	TRBV28	NA	TRBJ2-1	CASSGNRAGRNEQFF	TGTGCCAGCAGCGGCAACAGGGCTGGAAGGAATGAGCAGTTCTTC
NA	TRBV4-3	TRBD2	TRBJ2-7	CASTPTGLVRYEQYF	TGCGCCAGCACCCCAACCGGACTAGTTCGCTACGAGCAGTACTTC
NA	TRBV4-3	NA	TRBJ2-3	CASSQIGGSHRAQYF	TGCGCCAGCAGCCAAATTGGAGGATCTCACCGGGCGCAGTATTTT
few	TRBV20-1	NA	TRBJ1-2	CSASPFGSGYTF	TGCAGTGCTAGTCCTTTTGGGTCTGGCTACACCTTC
NA	TRBV6-2/TRBV6-3	NA	TRBJ1-4	CASSPGHDEKLFF	TGTGCCAGCAGCCCCGGCCATGACGAAAAACTGTTTTTT
NA	TRBV5-1	NA	TRBJ2-3	CASSLSRKDTQYF	TGCGCCAGCAGCTTGTCCCGAAAAGATACGCAGTATTTT
few	TRBV6-5	NA	TRBJ2-2	CASRQGMPGELFF	TGTGCCAGCAGGCAGGGGATGCCCGGGGAGCTGTTTTTT
NA	TRBV7-9	TRBD2	TRBJ2-7	CASSRGLAARVQYF	TGTGCCAGCAGTCGCGGACTAGCGGCAAGGGTGCAGTACTTC
NA	TRBV3-1	NA	TRBJ2-1	CASSQVPEKNEQFF	TGTGCCAGCAGCCAAGTTCCCGAGAAAAATGAGCAGTTCTTC
NA	TRBV7-2	TRBD1	TRBJ2-7	CASSLADRGWYEQYF	TGTGCCAGCAGCTTAGCCGACAGGGGTTGGTACGAGCAGTACTTC
few	TRBV10-3	NA	TRBJ2-5	CAISRTGQETQYF	TGTGCCATCAGTAGGACGGGGCAAGAGACCCAGTACTTC
NA	TRBV12-3/TRBV12-4	NA	TRBJ1-1	CASTFRMGATEAFF	TGTGCCAGCACCTTCAGAATGGGGGCGACTGAAGCTTTCTTT
once	TRBV6-6	TRBD1	TRBJ1-2	CAASAGTVGTSIYGYTF	TGTGCCGCCTCCGCCGGGACAGTGGGCACCTCGATCTATGGCTACACCTTC
few	TRBV28	TRBD2	TRBJ2-1	CASTRTSGRGDEQFF	TGTGCCAGCACCCGAACTAGCGGCCGGGGGGATGAGCAGTTCTTC
NA	TRBV27	NA	TRBJ2-1	CANSPEGGSSYNEQFF	TGTGCCAACAGTCCCGAAGGGGGAAGCTCCTACAATGAGCAGTTCTTC
few	TRBV6-5	NA	TRBJ1-1	CASSKHLLNTEAFF	TGTGCCAGCAGTAAACACCTCTTGAACACTGAAGCTTTCTTT
NA	TRBV6-2/TRBV6-3	TRBD2	TRBJ2-3	CASALAGEEPDTQYF	TGTGCCAGCGCCCTAGCGGGAGAAGAACCAGATACGCAGTATTTT
few	TRBV27	NA	TRBJ1-6	CASTLTVGSSPLHF	TGTGCCAGCACCCTGACAGTCGGTAGTTCACCCCTCCACTTT
NA	TRBV10-3	NA	TRBJ2-1	CAISESPYNEQFF	TGTGCCATCAGTGAGTCACCCTACAATGAGCAGTTCTTC